This passage covers 18 T cell receptor beta chains from one sample sequenced in a study of glioma-infiltrating T cells after dendritic cell vaccination. Sequenced by immunoSEQ multiplex PCR; TCRdb stores in-frame clones only, minus some. The table includes roughly 100,000 clones, around 81% detected once. Sequencing was performed on blood, taken before dendritic cell vaccination. Receptors were obtained from a human donor with glioblastoma.

The chain joins TRBV11-2 to TRBJ2-1; the D gene is possibly TRBD1 (5 bases). CDR1 and CDR2 (germline): SGHAT, FQNNGV. Trimming removed 0 bases from V and 8 bases from J, with 8 bases in between. The CDR3 has 13 amino acids. This chain's CDR3 is CASSLDMGHEQFF. The CDR3 DNA reads as TGTGCCAGCAGCTTAGATATGGGGCATGAGCAGTTCTTC.

This clone is judged medium-sized. This sequence joins TRBV19 and TRBJ2-7; 14 bases are a match to TRBD2. The junction had 0 bases not matched to a gene; V was cut back by 5 bases and J by 0 bases. Germline V gene data show CDR1 as LNHDA and CDR2 as SQIVND (reference sequence). The length of the CDR3 is 15 residues. CDR3: CASSGTSGGSYEQYF. The CDR3, as DNA: TGTGCCAGTAGTGGGACTAGCGGGGGCTCCTACGAGCAGTACTTC.

The rearrangement uses TRBV7-8 and TRBJ2-1, with 12 bases lining up with TRBD1. Losses at the gene ends were 1 base for V and 3 bases for J; bases not matched to a gene: 4. The CDR3 totals 17 residues. Germline V gene lookup returns CDR1 SGHVS and CDR2 FQNEAQ. CDR3 in DNA: TGTGCCAGCAGCTTAGTGGGACAGGGGGCCGACTACAATGAGCAGTTCTTC. It yields the protein CASSLVGQGADYNEQFF.

In its sample, this clone was seen once. This chain uses TRBV6-1 with TRBJ2-7; TRBD2 aligns across 9 bases. V shed 3 bases and J 3 bases; nucleotides not matched to a gene: 6. Germline lookup yields CDR1 MNHNS and CDR2 SASEGT. This CDR3 region has 15 residues. The CDR3 bases are TGTGCCAGCAGTGAGAGGGCTAGCGGGGTCTACGAGCAGTACTTC. Translated: CASSERASGVYEQYF.

The chain is built from TRBV15 and TRBJ1-1, with D unresolved. CDR3 size: 14 residues. V was pared by 5 bases and J by 4 bases, with 14 bases between. CDR1 is LNHNV, CDR2 YYDKDF, per germline (reference sequence). CDR3 sequence (DNA): TGTGCCACCAGCTTGAGGCACGCCGGCACTGAAGCTTTCTTT. It encodes CATSLRHAGTEAFF.

A remark on this clone: Relative to the germline gene, one junction end is altered; a read error may explain this. V usage is TRBV10-3 and J usage is TRBJ2-6; D is perhaps TRBD1 (6 bases). CDR1 is ENHRY and CDR2 is SYGVKD in the germline V gene. The CDR3 loop spans 16 amino acids. The CDR3 is CAVRGIGSSGANVLTF. DNA for the CDR3: TGTGCCGTCAGGGGCATTGGCTCCTCTGGGGCCAACGTCCTGACTTTC.

Ten or more counts support this clone. The rearrangement uses TRBV7-9 and TRBJ1-1; possibly TRBD1 for D (6 bases). Germline V gene sequence: CDR1 SEHNR, CDR2 FQNEAQ (reference sequence). CDR3 length equals 15 residues. V was clipped by 0 bases and J by 2 bases, with 10 bases between them. CDR3 loop: CASSLARTDNTEAFF. DNA of the CDR3: TGTGCCAGCAGCTTAGCGAGGACAGACAACACTGAAGCTTTCTTT.

V is TRBV30 and J is TRBJ1-6; unclear D gene. V was pared by 0 bases and J by 8 bases, with 11 bases between. The CDR3 totals 14 residues. CDR1 is GTSNPN and CDR2 is SVGIG in the germline V gene (reference sequence). The CDR3 protein is CAWSVLGFDSPLHF. The CDR3 nucleotides read TGTGCCTGGAGTGTACTAGGTTTTGATTCACCCCTCCACTTT.

The table lists this clone with a count of one. The rearrangement uses TRBV7-2 and TRBJ2-7; 8 positions match TRBD1. There are 15 residues in the CDR3. The junction had 8 bases not matched to a gene; V was cut back by 6 bases and J by 1 base. The V gene's germline CDR1 is SGHTA and CDR2 FQGNSA. The CDR3 loop is CASRPGTGGSYEQYF. CDR3 DNA: TGTGCCAGCAGACCTGGGACAGGTGGTTCCTACGAGCAGTACTTC.

The chain combines TRBV2 with TRBJ1-5; 11 bases align to TRBD1. V trimming: 6 bases; J trimming: 9 bases; junction bases outside the gene matches: 10. The CDR3 length is 15 residues. Per germline, CDR1 SNHLY and CDR2 FYNNEI. The CDR3 coding sequence is TGTGCCAGCAGGTTTGGACAGGGGGCCTCGCGGCCCCAGCATTTT. Its translation is CASRFGQGASRPQHF.

The sample holds a few counts of this clone. This chain joins TRBV6-5 and TRBJ2-1; 10 bases are a match to TRBD1. V was clipped by 0 bases and J by 5 bases; unmatched bases: 4. CDR3 size: 16 residues. Per germline, CDR1 MNHEY and CDR2 SVGAGI. The CDR3 sequence is CASSYSTGGRDNEQFF. CDR3 sequence (DNA): TGTGCCAGCAGTTACTCGACAGGGGGCAGGGACAATGAGCAGTTCTTC.

The V and J genes are TRBV5-1 and TRBJ2-2; the D gene is possibly TRBD2 (5 bases). CDR1 is SGHRS and CDR2 is YFSETQ in the germline V gene. V lost 2 bases to trimming and J lost 2 bases, with 10 bases between them. The CDR3 covers 15 residues. In nucleotides, the CDR3 is TGCGCCAGCAGCTTTTCACGGGGAAACACCGGGGAGCTGTTTTTT. Residues: CASSFSRGNTGELFF.

This sequence joins TRBV7-2 and TRBJ2-5; 10 bases map to TRBD2. The CDR3 has 16 amino acids. Unmatched junction bases numbered 8, after V lost 5 bases and J lost 2 bases. Looked up from germline, CDR1 is SGHTA and CDR2 is FQGNSA. CDR3 DNA sequence: TGTGCCAGCAGCGGGGGAGCGGGGGGGCGTCAAGAGACCCAGTACTTC. This sequence encodes CASSGGAGGRQETQYF.

J is TRBJ1-1 and V is TRBV7-2; D perhaps matches TRBD1 (6 bases). The CDR3 has 14 residues. CDR1 is SGHTA and CDR2 is FQGNSA in the germline V gene. Trimming removed 4 bases from V and 3 bases from J, with 12 bases in between. The CDR3 DNA is TGTGCCAGCAGCTCAGGGGTTTTCGACACTGAAGCTTTCTTT. This translates into CASSSGVFDTEAFF.

This chain uses TRBV4-2 with TRBJ1-2; tentative D call: TRBD1 (6 bases). The germline V gene has CDR1 LGHNA and CDR2 YNFKEQ. V shed 0 bases and J shed 3 bases, with 11 bases lying between them. The CDR3 consists of 15 residues. CDR3 loop: CASSQDRDNHYGYTF. In DNA, the CDR3 is TGTGCCAGCAGCCAAGATCGGGACAACCACTATGGCTACACCTTC.

The J gene is TRBJ1-2, the V gene TRBV30, with D tentatively TRBD1 (5 bases). The V gene lost 8 bases and the J gene lost 4 bases, with 14 bases spanning the gap. The length of the CDR3 is 12 residues. Looked up from germline, CDR1 is GTSNPN and CDR2 is SVGIG (reference sequence). The CDR3 region is CAKYRSFYGYTF. The CDR3, as DNA: TGTGCCAAATACAGGTCCTTCTATGGCTACACCTTC. The full variable domain, rest sourced from reference TRBV30 and TRBJ1-2, is SQTIHQWPATLVQPVGSPLSLECTVEGTSNPNLYWYRQAAGRGLQLLFYSVGIGQISSEVPQNLSASRPQDRQFILSSKKLLLSDSGFYLCAKYRSFYGYTFGSGTRLTVV.

The CDR3 coding sequence is TGTGCCAGCAGCCTGACAGGGTTAAATCAGCCCCAGCATTTT. The encoded protein is CASSLTGLNQPQHF. The chain combines TRBV6-6 with TRBJ1-5; 7 bases are a match to TRBD1. After removal of 6 bases from V and 4 bases from J, the junction contained 6 bases not matched to a gene. This CDR3 is built from 14 residues. The germline CDR1 and CDR2 sequences are MNHNY and SVGAGI (reference sequence).

The chain uses TRBV18 and TRBJ2-1; D is unclear. The V and J ends lost 3 bases and 0 bases respectively, with 9 bases between them. CDR3 size: 15 residues. CDR1 is KGHSH, CDR2 LQKENI, per germline. This CDR3 is CASSPSLVSYNEQFF. CDR3 DNA: TGTGCCAGCTCACCTAGTCTTGTCTCCTACAATGAGCAGTTCTTC.